The 19 T cell receptor beta chains given below trace back to one sample, sequenced in a study of T cells in Graves' hyperthyroidism and ophthalmopathy. There were TCR beta CDR3 regions amplified from RNA transcripts. The HTBI primer set drove a first-round RT-PCR of the TCR CDR3. TCRdb re-derived calls from the multiplex PCR reads in MiXCR, one entry per CDR3 protein. This table has nearly 600,000 distinct CDR3 sequences, 12% to 15% appearing once. Source material: blood. Receptors were obtained from a woman under 30 with Graves' ophthalmopathy.

This clonotype was seen a few times. The J gene is TRBJ2-2, the V gene TRBV12-5; 8 positions match TRBD2. The junction had 13 bases not matched to a gene; V was cut back by 6 bases and J by 1 base. Germline assignment: CDR1 LGHNT and CDR2 FRNRAP. The CDR3 contains 18 residues. The CDR3 sequence: CASGFLSGREGNTGELFF. For the CDR3, the DNA is TGTGCTAGTGGCTTCCTGTCCGGGAGGGAGGGGAACACCGGGGAGCTGTTTTTT. The full variable domain, its missing parts supplied by reference TRBV12-5 and TRBJ2-2, is DARVTQTPRHKVTEMGQEVTMRCQPILGHNTVFWYRQTMMQGLELLAYFRNRAPLDDSGMPKDRFSAEMPDATLATLKIQPSEPRDSAVYFCASGFLSGREGNTGELFFGEGSRLTVL.

J is TRBJ1-3 and V is TRBV12-5, with D maybe TRBD1 (6 bases). CDR1 and CDR2 from the germline V gene are LGHNT and FRNRAP. The CDR3 extends over 13 amino acids. The V end was cut by 6 bases, the J end by 4 bases, with 10 bases between. This CDR3 is CASGQGSGNTIYF. The CDR3 DNA follows: TGTGCTAGTGGACAGGGTTCCGGAAACACCATATATTTT.

Many counts were recorded for this clonotype. V and J are TRBV28 and TRBJ1-1; D uncertain. V was clipped by 8 bases and J by 0 bases, with 10 bases between them. The germline CDR1 and CDR2 sequences are MDHEN and SYDVKM. The CDR3 length is 13 residues. The chain's CDR3 is CASPDRLNTEAFF. The CDR3 DNA is TGTGCCAGCCCCGACCGACTGAACACTGAAGCTTTCTTT.

This clonotype occurred a few times. The J gene is TRBJ2-1, the V gene TRBV6-1; no firm D call. The CDR3 totals 14 residues. CDR1 MNHNS and CDR2 SASEGT come from the germline V gene. The V gene lost 5 bases and the J gene lost 10 bases, with 18 bases spanning the gap. The CDR3 loop is CASSSSSYNKEQFF. CDR3 sequence (DNA): TGTGCCAGCAGTTCTTCCTCCTACAATAAGGAGCAGTTCTTC.

This clonotype was observed at least ten times. The rearrangement links TRBV11-3 to TRBJ2-1; tentative D call: TRBD2 (6 bases). With 5 bases removed from V and 2 bases from J, the gap between germline ends came to 13 bases. The CDR3 consists of 15 residues. Germline-derived CDR1 and CDR2 are SGHNT and YENEEA. CDR3 nucleotides: TGTGCCAGCAGCCCCAGACTAGGGGCCTACAATGAGCAGTTCTTC. It translates to CASSPRLGAYNEQFF.

V usage is TRBV7-9 and J usage is TRBJ2-7; 10 bases are shared with TRBD1. With 7 bases clipped from V and 5 bases from J, the junction kept 11 bases outside the gene matches. Germline CDR1 is SEHNR and CDR2 is FQNEAQ (reference sequence). The CDR3 length is 15 residues. CDR3 bases: TGTGCCAGCAACAAGGCTCGGGACAGGGGAAACGAGCAGTACTTC. Residues: CASNKARDRGNEQYF.

In this sample, this clonotype turned up a few times. The V gene is TRBV12-3 or TRBV12-4, the J gene TRBJ2-7; 7 bases map to TRBD2. The CDR3 loop spans 15 amino acids. V was clipped by 5 bases and J by 2 bases; unmatched bases: 9. The CDR3 loop is CASSLTGGGTYEQYF. The CDR3 nucleotides read TGTGCCAGCAGTCTCACGGGGGGAGGAACCTACGAGCAGTACTTC.

This clonotype has ten or more counts. The rearrangement joins TRBV2 to TRBJ2-2; maybe TRBD2 (7 bases). The V end was cut by 4 bases, the J end by 1 base, with 10 bases between. The CDR3 consists of 15 residues. Germline assignment: CDR1 SNHLY and CDR2 FYNNEI. CDR3 sequence (DNA): TGTGCCAGCAGTGGGGGGGGCATGAACACCGGGGAGCTGTTTTTT. This translates into CASSGGGMNTGELFF.

The sample holds many counts of this clonotype. V is TRBV20-1 and J is TRBJ2-7; D might be TRBD2 (6 bases). V lost 3 bases and J lost 3, with 15 bases in between. CDR3 length equals 14 residues. Germline V gene sequence: CDR1 DFQATT, CDR2 SNEGSKA (reference sequence). This CDR3 is CSASRGLANYEQYF. CDR3 nucleotides: TGCAGTGCTAGTCGAGGTCTAGCGAACTACGAGCAGTACTTC.

This clonotype was detected ten times or more. The rearrangement joins TRBV15 to TRBJ2-5; TRBD2 matches 11 bases. The CDR3 extends over 15 amino acids. Germline CDR1 is LNHNV and CDR2 is YYDKDF (reference sequence). J lost 4 bases, V lost 1 base, and 2 bases had no gene match. CDR3 bases: TGTGCCACCAGCAGAGGTCTAGCGGGAGGAGAGACCCAGTACTTC. Translated, it gives CATSRGLAGGETQYF. Together with reference TRBV15 and TRBJ2-5, the CDR3 gives the full variable domain: DAMVIQNPRYQVTQFGKPVTLSCSQTLNHNVMYWYQQKSSQAPKLLFHYYDKDFNNEADTPDNFQSRRPNTSFCFLDIRSPGLGDTAMYLCATSRGLAGGETQYFGPGTRLLVL.

At least ten counts were recorded for this clonotype. The rearrangement links TRBV7-2 to TRBJ1-2, with 10 bases identical to TRBD1. With 5 bases clipped from V and 2 bases from J, the junction kept 11 bases outside the gene matches. Germline-derived CDR1 and CDR2 are SGHTA and FQGNSA. The length of the CDR3 is 17 residues. The CDR3 DNA reads TGTGCCAGCAGCCCTCGACAGGGGGCTGTGATAAACTATGGCTACACCTTC. Its protein is CASSPRQGAVINYGYTF.

The chain uses TRBV30 and TRBJ2-7; D unclear. V lost 0 bases and J 3 bases, leaving 9 bases between the germline ends. The CDR3 has 13 amino acids. CDR1 is GTSNPN, CDR2 SVGIG, per germline (reference sequence). For the CDR3, the DNA is TGTGCCTGGAGTGTTGGCACTTACTACGAGCAGTACTTC. Translating it yields CAWSVGTYYEQYF.

A few counts support this clonotype. This chain uses TRBV20-1 with TRBJ2-1, with D perhaps TRBD2 (5 bases). The CDR3 has 17 residues. V lost 0 bases, J lost 0 bases, and 15 bases lay in between. Germline CDR1 is DFQATT and CDR2 is SNEGSKA (reference sequence). CDR3 amino acids: CSARDEGAKSSYNEQFF. The CDR3 DNA reads TGCAGTGCTAGAGATGAGGGAGCGAAGAGCTCCTACAATGAGCAGTTCTTC.

In this sample, this clonotype turned up a few times. A read error may explain this, as a much larger clone is one base away. The chain links TRBV3-1 to TRBJ2-5, with D perhaps matching TRBD2 (6 bases). Trimming cost V 2 bases and J 5 bases, with 18 bases left between them. The CDR3 is made up of 16 amino acids. The germline CDR1 and CDR2 sequences are LGHDT and YNNKEL (reference sequence). Here the CDR3 DNA reads TGTGCCAGCAGCCAACCAACAGCGACTCGGGGGGAGACCCAGTACTTC. As protein: CASSQPTATRGETQYF.

This clonotype was seen many times. The chain recombines TRBV12-3 or TRBV12-4 with TRBJ2-7, with D possibly being TRBD2 (5 bases). The ends were cut back, 7 bases at V and 0 bases at J, with 16 bases in the middle. The CDR3 contains 15 residues. The CDR3 spells CASTLRGEGSYEQYF. The CDR3 region has the DNA TGTGCCAGCACCCTTCGCGGAGAGGGCTCCTACGAGCAGTACTTC.

This clonotype was picked up many times. The rearrangement links TRBV7-2 to TRBJ2-1, with 10 bases lining up with TRBD2. After removal of 4 bases from V and 4 bases from J, the junction contained 7 bases not matched to a gene. Germline V lookup: CDR1 SGHTA, CDR2 FQGNSA. This CDR3 comprises 16 residues. CDR3 DNA: TGTGCCAGCAGCTCCCATAGCGGGAGGCGGTACAATGAGCAGTTCTTC. Its translation is CASSSHSGRRYNEQFF. Looking up the rest from reference TRBV7-2 and TRBJ2-1 gives the full variable domain: GAGVSQSPSNKVTEKGKDVELRCDPISGHTALYWYRQSLGQGLEFLIYFQGNSAPDKSGLPSDRFSAERTGGSVSTLTIQRTQQEDSAVYLCASSSHSGRRYNEQFFGPGTRLTVL.

This clonotype has a count of ten or more. The genes are TRBV20-1 and TRBJ1-1; D perhaps matches TRBD1 (5 bases). Germline lookup yields CDR1 DFQATT and CDR2 SNEGSKA (reference sequence). Between the trimmed V and J ends, which lost 1 base and 5 bases, there was a span of 14 bases. The CDR3 consists of 14 residues. In DNA form, the CDR3 reads TGCAGTGCTAGAGCTTGGGAGGGGAGTACTGAAGCTTTCTTT. It is translated as CSARAWEGSTEAFF.

With respect to this clonotype: Since a much larger clone is just one base distant, this may be a read error. The chain uses TRBV29-1 and TRBJ2-5; D is unresolved. Germline assignment: CDR1 SQVTM and CDR2 ANQGSEA. The CDR3 has 11 amino acids. CDR3 loop: CSVDVQETRYF. CDR3 in DNA: TGCAGCGTTGATGTACAAGAGACCCGGTACTTC.

Ten or more counts support this clonotype. The chain joins TRBV28 to TRBJ2-7; TRBD2 is a possible D gene (5 bases). In germline, CDR1 is MDHEN, CDR2 SYDVKM. The V end lost 8 bases, the J end lost 2 bases, and 16 bases lay between the germline ends. The CDR3 has 14 residues. Here the CDR3 reads CASGKLDGPYEQYF. For the CDR3, the DNA is TGTGCCAGCGGAAAACTAGACGGGCCCTACGAGCAGTACTTC. The whole variable domain, filled in from reference TRBV28 and TRBJ2-7, reads DVKVTQSSRYLVKRTGEKVFLECVQDMDHENMFWYRQDPGLGLRLIYFSYDVKMKEKGDIPEGYSVSREKKERFSLILESASTNQTSMYLCASGKLDGPYEQYFGPGTRLTVT.